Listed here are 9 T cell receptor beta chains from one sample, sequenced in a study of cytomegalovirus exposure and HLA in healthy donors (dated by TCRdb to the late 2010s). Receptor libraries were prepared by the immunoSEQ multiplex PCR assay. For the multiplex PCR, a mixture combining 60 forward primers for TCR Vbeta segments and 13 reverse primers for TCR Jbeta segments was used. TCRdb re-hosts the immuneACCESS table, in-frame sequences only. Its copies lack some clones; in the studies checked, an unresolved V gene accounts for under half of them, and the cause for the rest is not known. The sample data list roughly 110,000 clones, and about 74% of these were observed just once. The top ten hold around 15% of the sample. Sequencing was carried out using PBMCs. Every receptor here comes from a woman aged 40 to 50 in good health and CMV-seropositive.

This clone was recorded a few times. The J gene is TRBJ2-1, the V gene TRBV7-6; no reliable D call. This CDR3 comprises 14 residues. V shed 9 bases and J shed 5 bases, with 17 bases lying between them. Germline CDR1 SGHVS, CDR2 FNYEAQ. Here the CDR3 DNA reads TGTGCCAGGCTACAGAAACCCAAAAACAATGAGCAGTTCTTC. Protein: CARLQKPKNNEQFF.

CDR3 protein: CSGRREHTDTQYF. In DNA form, the CDR3 reads TGCAGCGGTCGGCGGGAACACACAGATACGCAGTATTTT. This chain links TRBV29-1 with TRBJ2-3, with D maybe TRBD2 (6 bases). The V end was cut by 7 bases, the J end by 2 bases, with 13 bases between. Germline V lookup: CDR1 SQVTM, CDR2 ANQGSEA. The CDR3 runs to 13 residues.

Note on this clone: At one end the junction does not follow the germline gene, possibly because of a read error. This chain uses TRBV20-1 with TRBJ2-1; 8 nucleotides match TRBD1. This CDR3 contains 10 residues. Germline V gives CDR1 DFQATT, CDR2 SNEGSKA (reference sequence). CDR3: CSAGDRGQFF. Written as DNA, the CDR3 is TGCAGTGCTGGAGACAGGGGGCAGTTCTTC.

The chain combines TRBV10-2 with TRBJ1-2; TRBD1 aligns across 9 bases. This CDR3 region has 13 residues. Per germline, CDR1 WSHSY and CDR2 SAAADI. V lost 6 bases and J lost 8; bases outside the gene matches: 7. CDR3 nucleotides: TGCGCCAGCAGGGAACAGGGGGCGGACGGCTACACCTTC. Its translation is CASREQGADGYTF.

The CDR3 bases are TGTGCCAGCAGCATTAGGGGGGGCAATGAGCAGTTCTTC. This codes for CASSIRGGNEQFF. V usage is TRBV6-5 and J usage is TRBJ2-1; a weak D match, TRBD2 (7 bases). Trimming left V 6 bases short and J 6 bases short, with 12 bases between. The CDR3 has 13 residues. Germline V gene data show CDR1 as MNHEY and CDR2 as SVGAGI.

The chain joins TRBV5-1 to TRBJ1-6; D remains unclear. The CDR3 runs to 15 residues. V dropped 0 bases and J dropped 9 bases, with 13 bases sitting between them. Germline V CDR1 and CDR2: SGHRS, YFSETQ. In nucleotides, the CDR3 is TGCGCCAGCAGCTTGGATGGCCCCAAATCTTCACCCCTCCACTTT. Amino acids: CASSLDGPKSSPLHF. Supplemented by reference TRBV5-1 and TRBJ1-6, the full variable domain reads KAGVTQTPRYLIKTRGQQVTLSCSPISGHRSVSWYQQTPGQGLQFLFEYFSETQRNKGNFPGRFSGRQFSNSRSEMNVSTLELGDSALYLCASSLDGPKSSPLHFGNGTRLTVT.

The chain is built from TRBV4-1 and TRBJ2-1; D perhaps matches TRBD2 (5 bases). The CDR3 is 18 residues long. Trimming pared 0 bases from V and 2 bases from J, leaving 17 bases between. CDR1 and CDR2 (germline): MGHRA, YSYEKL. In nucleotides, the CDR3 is TGCGCCAGCAGCCAAGAGGGGAAAGGACTCCTACCCTACAATGAGCAGTTCTTC. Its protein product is CASSQEGKGLLPYNEQFF.

The CDR3 spells CASSQDRPGRDDEQFF. The CDR3 region has the DNA TGTGCCAGCAGCCAAGATCGTCCAGGTCGCGACGATGAGCAGTTCTTC. The genes are TRBV4-2 and TRBJ2-1, with D uncertain. V was pared by 0 bases and J by 8 bases, with 17 bases between. CDR1 is LGHNA and CDR2 is YNFKEQ in the germline V gene. The CDR3 covers 16 residues.

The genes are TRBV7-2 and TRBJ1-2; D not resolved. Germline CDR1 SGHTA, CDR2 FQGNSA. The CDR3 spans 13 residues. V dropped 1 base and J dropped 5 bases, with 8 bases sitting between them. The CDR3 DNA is TGTGCCAGCAGCTTAGTATCGGTTTATGGCTACACCTTC. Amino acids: CASSLVSVYGYTF.